Following are 30 T cell receptor beta chains from one sample sequenced in a study of stem cell transplantation in POMP-related autoinflammatory disease. Libraries were prepared by immunoSEQ multiplex PCR; TCRdb keeps only in-frame clonotypes and omits some of them. The table includes tens of thousands of clones, around 90% detected once. Here the sequenced sample was CD4+ T cells from PBMCs, taken after stem cell transplantation. The receptors here all came from a human patient with POMP-related autoinflammation and immune dysregulation (PRAID). Some T cells may be transferred from the graft donor.

The V gene is TRBV9, the J gene TRBJ2-5, with 10 bases that match TRBD1. The length of the CDR3 is 15 residues. Germline CDR1 and CDR2: SGDLS and YYNGEE. V shed 4 bases and J 1 base; nucleotides not matched to a gene: 4. The chain's CDR3 is CASSFRDRGQETQYF. CDR3 in DNA: TGTGCCAGCAGCTTCCGGGACAGGGGCCAAGAGACCCAGTACTTC.

V gene TRBV7-9 combines with J gene TRBJ2-5; a weak D match, TRBD1 (6 bases). This CDR3 spans 16 amino acids. The germline CDR1 and CDR2 sequences are SEHNR and FQNEAQ (reference sequence). The V and J ends lost 2 bases and 4 bases respectively, with 17 bases between them. Written as DNA, the CDR3 is TGTGCCAGCAGCTTAAGGCGAGGGGGACGGGGAGAGACCCAGTACTTC. Encoded protein: CASSLRRGGRGETQYF.

This clone was recorded only once. The chain joins TRBV6-2 or TRBV6-3 to TRBJ1-1, with TRBD1 matching 8 bases. The CDR3 loop spans 12 amino acids. V dropped 6 bases and J dropped 9; count of bases not matched to a gene: 6. CDR1 is MNHEY and CDR2 is SVGEGT in the germline V gene. CDR3 region: CASSQDRVKAFF. The CDR3 DNA reads as TGTGCCAGCAGCCAGGACAGGGTTAAAGCTTTCTTT.

CDR3 in amino acids: CASSLISSGYGYTF. CDR3 in DNA: TGCGCCAGCAGCTTGATCTCCTCGGGGTATGGCTACACCTTC. The V and J genes are TRBV5-1 and TRBJ1-2, with unresolved D. V lost 1 base to trimming and J lost 5 bases, with 12 bases between them. The CDR3 length is 14 residues. In germline, CDR1 is SGHRS, CDR2 YFSETQ.

This chain connects TRBV12-3 or TRBV12-4 to TRBJ1-1, with TRBD1 as a possible D gene (6 bases). Trimming took off 3 bases at V and 9 bases at J, with 11 bases between the two ends. The CDR3 sequence is 12 residues long. DNA for the CDR3: TGTGCCAGCAGTTTGGGCAGGGGAAAAGCTTTCTTT. This encodes CASSLGRGKAFF.

The CDR3 DNA sequence: TGTGCCATCAGTGAGTCAACTAGCGGGGAGCTGTTTTTT. Its protein is CAISESTSGELFF. The rearrangement links TRBV10-3 to TRBJ2-2; D is possibly TRBD2 (5 bases). Germline CDR1 and CDR2: ENHRY and SYGVKD. Trimming shortened V by 0 bases and J by 7 bases, and 6 bases separated the two germline ends. The CDR3 is 13 amino acids.

The chain is built from TRBV18 and TRBJ1-5, with D possibly matching TRBD1 (6 bases). V was pared by 3 bases and J by 4 bases, with 7 bases between. Germline assignment: CDR1 KGHSH and CDR2 LQKENI. There are 13 residues in the CDR3. DNA of the CDR3: TGTGCCAGCTCACCTCAGGGGAATCAGCCCCAGCATTTT. This codes for CASSPQGNQPQHF.

The V call is TRBV2, the J call TRBJ2-2; 9 nucleotides line up with TRBD1. The germline V gene has CDR1 SNHLY and CDR2 FYNNEI. Trimming took 6 bases from V and 7 from J; bases not matched to a gene: 3. The CDR3 contains 13 residues. Here the CDR3 reads CASRGQGNGELFF. CDR3 coding DNA: TGTGCCAGCAGGGGACAGGGTAACGGGGAGCTGTTTTTT.

A few counts support this clone. This chain links TRBV2 with TRBJ1-5; 7 bases map to TRBD1. CDR1 and CDR2 (germline): SNHLY, FYNNEI. The CDR3 spans 13 residues. V lost 5 bases to trimming and J lost 5 bases; unmatched junction nucleotides: 3. In DNA form, the CDR3 reads TGTGCCAGCAGTACCCAGGGGGATCAGCCCCAGCATTTT. Protein: CASSTQGDQPQHF.

The V and J genes are TRBV3-1 (or the pseudogene TRBV3-2) and TRBJ1-6; TRBD1 agrees at 8 bases. The V and J ends lost 1 base and 4 bases, in that order; junction bases with no gene match: 0. Germline assignment: CDR1 LGHDT and CDR2 YNNKEL (reference sequence). This CDR3 is built from 15 residues. The CDR3 spells CASSQGDRYNSPLHF. The CDR3 nucleotides read TGTGCCAGCAGCCAAGGGGACAGGTATAATTCACCCCTCCACTTT.

The gene calls are TRBV29-1 and TRBJ1-2, with 8 bases fitting TRBD1. Germline CDR1 is SQVTM and CDR2 is ANQGSEA. J lost 2 bases, V lost 4 bases, and 15 bases had no gene match. CDR3 length equals 17 residues. CDR3 nucleotide sequence: TGCAGCGTTGGCGGGACGGCCGGGACAGGACCAAACTATGGCTACACCTTC. Translation: CSVGGTAGTGPNYGYTF. The full variable domain, with the rest looked up from reference TRBV29-1 and TRBJ1-2, is SAVISQKPSRDICQRGTSLTIQCQVDSQVTMMFWYRQQPGQSLTLIATANQGSEATYESGFVIDKFPISRPNLTFSTLTVSNMSPEDSSIYLCSVGGTAGTGPNYGYTFGSGTRLTVV.

The chain carries TRBV4-1 and TRBJ1-6; D is uncertain. CDR3 length: 15 amino acids. V gave up 2 bases and J gave up 7 bases, with 12 bases separating them. The V gene's germline CDR1 is MGHRA and CDR2 YSYEKL. CDR3 sequence reads: CASSQHPSANSPLHF. In DNA form, the CDR3 reads TGCGCCAGCAGCCAACACCCCTCAGCCAATTCACCCCTCCACTTT.

The chain is built from TRBV6-5 and TRBJ2-7; D is ambiguous. CDR1 and CDR2 (germline): MNHEY, SVGAGI. The CDR3 has 14 residues. V was clipped by 7 bases and J by 3 bases, with 16 bases between them. The CDR3 DNA sequence: TGTGCCAGCAATCTAGACCCAGCCCACTACGAGCAGTACTTC. It encodes CASNLDPAHYEQYF.

The chain is built from TRBV18 and TRBJ1-1; 7 bases agree with TRBD1. Germline values: CDR1 KGHSH, CDR2 LQKENI. Germline trimming cut 3 bases from V and 1 base from J; bases unmatched to any gene: 2. CDR3 size: 14 residues. The CDR3 DNA is TGTGCCAGCTCACCGGGACAGAAGAACACTGAAGCTTTCTTT. Its protein is CASSPGQKNTEAFF. The entire variable domain, with the rest obtained from reference TRBV18 and TRBJ1-1, is as follows: NAGVMQNPRHLVRRRGQEARLRCSPMKGHSHVYWYRQLPEEGLKFMVYLQKENIIDESGMPKERFSAEFPKEGPSILRIQQVVRGDSAAYFCASSPGQKNTEAFFGQGTRLTVV.

The CDR3 DNA reads TGTGCCAGCAGCTTGCGCCAATCACCCCTCCACTTT. It specifies CASSLRQSPLHF. The V call is TRBV5-6, the J call TRBJ1-6, with D hard to call. CDR1 is SGHDT and CDR2 is YYEEEE in the germline V gene. This CDR3 has 12 amino acids. Trimming cost V 1 base and J 10 bases, with 6 bases left between them. Combining the CDR3 with reference TRBV5-6 and TRBJ1-6 gives the whole variable domain DAGVTQSPTHLIKTRGQQVTLRCSPKSGHDTVSWYQQALGQGPQFIFQYYEEEERQRGNFPDRFSGHQFPNYSSELNVNALLLGDSALYLCASSLRQSPLHFGNGTRLTVT.

CDR3 protein: CASSPGVGKNIQYF. The CDR3 region has the DNA TGTGCCAGCAGTCCGGGGGTGGGCAAAAACATTCAGTACTTC. The rearrangement links TRBV28 to TRBJ2-4, with D possibly TRBD2 on 6 matching bases. Germline V CDR1 and CDR2: MDHEN, SYDVKM. The ends were cut back, 5 bases at V and 3 bases at J, with 11 bases in the middle. CDR3 size: 14 residues.

This chain links TRBV20-1 with TRBJ2-3, with 7 bases matching TRBD2. This CDR3 spans 17 amino acids. Trimming cost V 3 bases and J 5 bases; bases outside gene matches: 17. In germline, CDR1 is DFQATT, CDR2 SNEGSKA (reference sequence). The CDR3 sequence is CSASLVAGPQPGDTQYF. CDR3 coding DNA: TGCAGTGCTAGTTTGGTAGCGGGTCCTCAACCGGGAGATACGCAGTATTTT.

The CDR3 sequence is CASSGLLAGGPGNEQFF. CDR3 coding DNA: TGTGCCAGCAGCGGATTACTAGCGGGAGGGCCGGGGAATGAGCAGTTCTTC. This rearrangement joins TRBV2 to TRBJ2-1, with 13 positions matching TRBD2. V lost 6 bases, J lost 7 bases, and 12 bases stayed unmatched. Germline V gene lookup returns CDR1 SNHLY and CDR2 FYNNEI. This CDR3 has 17 amino acids. Looking up the rest from reference TRBV2 and TRBJ2-1 gives the full variable domain: EPEVTQTPSHQVTQMGQEVILRCVPISNHLYFYWYRQILGQKVEFLVSFYNNEISEKSEIFDDQFSVERPDGSNFTLKIRSTKLEDSAMYFCASSGLLAGGPGNEQFFGPGTRLTVL.

The chain carries TRBV6-5 and TRBJ1-5; weak D call: TRBD1 (5 bases). From germline, CDR1 is MNHEY and CDR2 SVGAGI. The V gene lost 3 bases and the J gene lost 4 bases, with 10 bases spanning the gap. This CDR3 region has 14 residues. The CDR3 here is CASSYKGLNQPQHF. The CDR3 coding sequence is TGTGCCAGCAGTTATAAGGGGCTGAATCAGCCCCAGCATTTT.

In its sample, this clone was seen once. The rearrangement uses TRBV2 and TRBJ2-2; 12 nucleotides align to TRBD1. The trim removed 6 bases at V and 9 bases at J, leaving 14 bases unmatched. The CDR3 has 17 amino acids. The germline CDR1 and CDR2 sequences are SNHLY and FYNNEI. CDR3 loop: CASSAATGTGGHRELFF. CDR3 nucleotides: TGTGCCAGCAGCGCTGCGACCGGGACAGGGGGCCACCGGGAGCTGTTTTTT.

This clone has only one observation. V usage is TRBV5-1 and J usage is TRBJ2-3; 12 bases line up with TRBD2. Losses at the gene ends were 5 bases for V and 0 bases for J; bases not matched to a gene: 4. Germline assignment: CDR1 SGHRS and CDR2 YFSETQ. This CDR3 spans 16 amino acids. The chain's CDR3 is CASRRLAGASTDTQYF. DNA for the CDR3: TGCGCCAGCAGGCGACTAGCGGGGGCTAGCACAGATACGCAGTATTTT.

The V gene is TRBV7-9, the J gene TRBJ1-2; D perhaps matches TRBD1 (5 bases). Germline loops: CDR1 SEHNR, CDR2 FQNEAQ (reference sequence). The CDR3 contains 15 residues. V lost 4 bases and J 0 bases, leaving 12 bases between the germline ends. CDR3 in amino acids: CASSSQLRANYGYTF. As DNA, the CDR3 is TGTGCCAGCAGCTCCCAGCTCAGGGCTAACTATGGCTACACCTTC. Together with reference TRBV7-9 and TRBJ1-2, the CDR3 gives the full variable domain: DTGVSQNPRHKITKRGQNVTFRCDPISEHNRLYWYRQTLGQGPEFLTYFQNEAQLEKSRLLSDRFSAERPKGSFSTLEIQRTEQGDSAMYLCASSSQLRANYGYTFGSGTRLTVV.

The CDR3 coding sequence is TGTGCCAGTAGCCCGGGACTAGCGGGGGGGGCCAAATATAGAGATACGCAGTATTTT. Protein sequence: CASSPGLAGGAKYRDTQYF. V and J are TRBV19 and TRBJ2-3; TRBD2 agrees at 16 bases. This CDR3 is 19 amino acids long. V trimming: 6 bases; J trimming: 5 bases; junction bases outside the gene matches: 14. Per germline, CDR1 LNHDA and CDR2 SQIVND (reference sequence). Looking up the rest from reference TRBV19 and TRBJ2-3 gives the full variable domain: DGGITQSPKYLFRKEGQNVTLSCEQNLNHDAMYWYRQDPGQGLRLIYYSQIVNDFQKGDIAEGYSVSREKKESFPLTVTSAQKNPTAFYLCASSPGLAGGAKYRDTQYFGPGTRLTVL.

The chain links TRBV6-6 to TRBJ2-1; D possibly uses TRBD1 or TRBD2 (5 bases each). The CDR3 is made up of 21 amino acids. Germline V CDR1 and CDR2: MNHNY, SVGAGI (reference sequence). V was shortened by 6 bases and J by 3 bases, with 33 bases between the two germline ends. CDR3 residues: CASSSTTGPTLSYLVYNEQFF. For the CDR3, the DNA is TGTGCCAGCAGCAGTACAACGGGACCTACACTATCCTACTTGGTCTACAATGAGCAGTTCTTC.

This clone occurred once. V is TRBV29-1 and J is TRBJ2-6; the D is unclear. CDR1 is SQVTM, CDR2 ANQGSEA, per germline. Trimming left V 2 bases short and J 2 bases short, with 4 bases between. CDR3 length: 13 amino acids. CDR3 sequence: CSVESTGANVLTF. The CDR3 nucleotides read TGCAGCGTTGAAAGTACTGGGGCCAACGTCCTGACTTTC.

The CDR3 DNA reads as TGTGCCACCAGTGACCCGGGACAGGGACAGCCCCAGCATTTT. Translated, it gives CATSDPGQGQPQHF. The chain has TRBV24-1 and TRBJ1-5; 9 bases fit TRBD1. CDR3 length equals 14 residues. V lost 4 bases and J lost 7; bases outside the gene matches: 4. Germline values: CDR1 KGHDR, CDR2 SFDVKD.

The V and J genes are TRBV7-6 and TRBJ1-3; possible D gene TRBD1, 6 bases. This CDR3 spans 17 amino acids. Trimming shortened V by 5 bases and J by 0 bases, and 17 bases separated the two germline ends. Germline values: CDR1 SGHVS, CDR2 FNYEAQ. This chain's CDR3 is CASSPRRQASSGNTIYF. CDR3 sequence (DNA): TGTGCCAGCAGCCCCCGCCGACAGGCCAGCTCTGGAAACACCATATATTTT. Full variable domain (outside the CDR3, taken from reference TRBV7-6 and TRBJ1-3): GAGVSQSPRYKVTKRGQDVALRCDPISGHVSLYWYRQALGQGPEFLTYFNYEAQQDKSGLPNDRFSAERPEGSISTLTIQRTEQRDSAMYRCASSPRRQASSGNTIYFGEGSWLTVV.

This clone was detected once. In DNA, the CDR3 is TGTGCCAGCAGTTTATGGGGATACAATGAGCAGTTCTTC. It codes for CASSLWGYNEQFF. The V and J genes are TRBV28 and TRBJ2-1; unclear D gene. V shed 0 bases and J shed 4 bases, with 4 bases lying between them. There are 13 residues in the CDR3. CDR1 and CDR2 (germline): MDHEN, SYDVKM.

V gene TRBV4-2 combines with J gene TRBJ2-5, with unresolved D. This CDR3 is 13 amino acids long. V gave up 2 bases and J gave up 4 bases, with 8 bases separating them. From germline, CDR1 is LGHNA and CDR2 YNFKEQ. The CDR3 region is CASSQTIRETQYF. CDR3 nucleotides: TGTGCCAGCAGCCAAACCATTAGAGAGACCCAGTACTTC.

This clone was recorded only once. The chain carries TRBV5-1 and TRBJ1-5, with D uncertain. Germline V CDR1 and CDR2: SGHRS, YFSETQ. Deletions cut 0 bases from V and 0 bases from J, with 13 bases between. CDR3 size: 17 residues. The CDR3 loop is CASSLVPHRYSNQPQHF. In DNA, the CDR3 is TGCGCCAGCAGCTTGGTGCCTCACCGATATAGCAATCAGCCCCAGCATTTT. Full variable domain (remainder filled in from reference TRBV5-1 and TRBJ1-5): KAGVTQTPRYLIKTRGQQVTLSCSPISGHRSVSWYQQTPGQGLQFLFEYFSETQRNKGNFPGRFSGRQFSNSRSEMNVSTLELGDSALYLCASSLVPHRYSNQPQHFGDGTRLSIL.